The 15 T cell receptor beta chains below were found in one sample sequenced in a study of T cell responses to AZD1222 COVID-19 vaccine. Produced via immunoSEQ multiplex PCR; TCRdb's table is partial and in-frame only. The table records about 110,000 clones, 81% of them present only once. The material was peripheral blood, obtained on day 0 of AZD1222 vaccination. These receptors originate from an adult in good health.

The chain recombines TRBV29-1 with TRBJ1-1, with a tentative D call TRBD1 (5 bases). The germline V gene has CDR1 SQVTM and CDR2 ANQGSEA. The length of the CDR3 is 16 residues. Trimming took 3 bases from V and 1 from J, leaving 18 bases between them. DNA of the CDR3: TGCAGCGTTGACAAACACCGGAGACAGACGAACACTGAAGCTTTCTTT. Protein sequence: CSVDKHRRQTNTEAFF.

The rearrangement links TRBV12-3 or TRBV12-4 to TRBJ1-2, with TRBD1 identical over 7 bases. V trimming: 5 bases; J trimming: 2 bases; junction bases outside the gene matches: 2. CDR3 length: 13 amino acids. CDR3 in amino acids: CASSGTENYGYTF. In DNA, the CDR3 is TGTGCCAGCAGTGGGACAGAGAACTATGGCTACACCTTC.

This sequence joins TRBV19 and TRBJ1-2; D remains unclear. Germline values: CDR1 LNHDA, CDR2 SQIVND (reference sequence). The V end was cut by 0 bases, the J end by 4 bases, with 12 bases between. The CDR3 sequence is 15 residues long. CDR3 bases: TGTGCCAGTAGTATAGAATACCTGGGCCTCTATGGCTACACCTTC. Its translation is CASSIEYLGLYGYTF.

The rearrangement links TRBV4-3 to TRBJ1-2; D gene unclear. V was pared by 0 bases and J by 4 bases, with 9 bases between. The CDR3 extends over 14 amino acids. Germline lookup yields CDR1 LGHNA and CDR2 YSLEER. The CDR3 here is CASSQEKARYGYTF. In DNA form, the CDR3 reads TGCGCCAGCAGCCAAGAGAAGGCCCGCTATGGCTACACCTTC.

CDR3 residues: CASLQRERSPLHF. As DNA, the CDR3 is TGTGCCAGCTTACAGCGGGAACGATCACCCCTCCACTTT. The rearrangement joins TRBV2 to TRBJ1-6; the D is unclear. CDR3 length: 13 amino acids. V was trimmed by 8 bases and J by 10 bases, leaving 15 bases between them. CDR1 and CDR2 (germline): SNHLY, FYNNEI.

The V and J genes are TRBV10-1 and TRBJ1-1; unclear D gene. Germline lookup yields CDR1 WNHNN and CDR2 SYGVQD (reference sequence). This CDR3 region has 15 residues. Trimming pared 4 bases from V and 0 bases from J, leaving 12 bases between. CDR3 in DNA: TGCGCCAGCAGTGGAGGTCGACTGCTGAACACTGAAGCTTTCTTT. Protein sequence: CASSGGRLLNTEAFF.

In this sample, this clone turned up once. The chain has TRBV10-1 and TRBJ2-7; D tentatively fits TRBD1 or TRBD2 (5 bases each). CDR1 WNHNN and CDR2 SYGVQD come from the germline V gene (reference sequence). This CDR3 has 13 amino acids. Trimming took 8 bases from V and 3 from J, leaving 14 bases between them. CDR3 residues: CASGRDRFYEQYF. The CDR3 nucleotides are TGCGCCAGCGGACGGGACCGATTCTACGAGCAGTACTTC.

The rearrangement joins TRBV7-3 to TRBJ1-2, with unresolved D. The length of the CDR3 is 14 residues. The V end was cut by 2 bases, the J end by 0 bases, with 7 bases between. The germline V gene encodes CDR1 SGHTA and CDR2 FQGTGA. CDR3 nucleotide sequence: TGTGCCAGCAGCTTAGCCGGGCCTAACTATGGCTACACCTTC. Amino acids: CASSLAGPNYGYTF.

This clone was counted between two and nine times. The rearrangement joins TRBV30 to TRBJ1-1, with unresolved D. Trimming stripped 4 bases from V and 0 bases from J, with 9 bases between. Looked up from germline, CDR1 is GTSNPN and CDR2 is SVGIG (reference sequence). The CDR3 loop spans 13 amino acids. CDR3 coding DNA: TGTGCCTGGATTCCGATTATGAACACTGAAGCTTTCTTT. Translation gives CAWIPIMNTEAFF.

The CDR3 sequence: CATSPFPTGETQYF. The CDR3 DNA follows: TGTGCCACCAGCCCTTTCCCGACCGGGGAGACCCAGTACTTC. The chain combines TRBV15 with TRBJ2-5; unclear D gene. V lost 5 bases to trimming and J lost 5 bases, with 15 bases between them. The germline CDR1 and CDR2 sequences are LNHNV and YYDKDF (reference sequence). CDR3 size: 14 residues. The complete variable domain, with remaining parts taken from reference TRBV15 and TRBJ2-5, reads DAMVIQNPRYQVTQFGKPVTLSCSQTLNHNVMYWYQQKSSQAPKLLFHYYDKDFNNEADTPDNFQSRRPNTSFCFLDIRSPGLGDTAMYLCATSPFPTGETQYFGPGTRLLVL.

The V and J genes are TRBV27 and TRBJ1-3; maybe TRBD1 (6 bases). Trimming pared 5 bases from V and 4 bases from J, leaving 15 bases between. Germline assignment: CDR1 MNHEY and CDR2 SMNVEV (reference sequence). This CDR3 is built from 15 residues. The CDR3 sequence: CASSSFRGAGNTIYF. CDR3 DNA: TGTGCCAGCAGTAGCTTCCGGGGGGCCGGAAACACCATATATTTT.

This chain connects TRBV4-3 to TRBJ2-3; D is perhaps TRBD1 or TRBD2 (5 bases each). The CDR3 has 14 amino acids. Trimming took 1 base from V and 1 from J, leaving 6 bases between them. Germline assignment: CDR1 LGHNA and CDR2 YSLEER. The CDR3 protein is CASSQGDGTDTQYF. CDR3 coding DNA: TGCGCCAGCAGCCAAGGGGACGGCACAGATACGCAGTATTTT.

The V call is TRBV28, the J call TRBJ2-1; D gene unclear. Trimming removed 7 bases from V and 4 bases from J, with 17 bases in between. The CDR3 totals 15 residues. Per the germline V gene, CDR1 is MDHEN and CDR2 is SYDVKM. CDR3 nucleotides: TGTGCCAGCACCCAGTCCAATAATAAGTACAATGAGCAGTTCTTC. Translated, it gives CASTQSNNKYNEQFF.

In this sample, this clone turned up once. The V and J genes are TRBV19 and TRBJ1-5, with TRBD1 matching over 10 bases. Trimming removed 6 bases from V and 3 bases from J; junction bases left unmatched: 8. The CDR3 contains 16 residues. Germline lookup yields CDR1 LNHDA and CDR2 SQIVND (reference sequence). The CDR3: CASRPKDRGANQPQHF. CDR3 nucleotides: TGTGCCAGTAGACCAAAGGACAGGGGGGCCAATCAGCCCCAGCATTTT.

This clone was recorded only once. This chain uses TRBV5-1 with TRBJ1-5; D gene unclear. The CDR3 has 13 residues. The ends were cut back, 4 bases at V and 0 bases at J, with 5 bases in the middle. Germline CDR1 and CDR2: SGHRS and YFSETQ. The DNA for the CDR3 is TGCGCCAGCAGCGTTAATAGCAATCAGCCCCAGCATTTT. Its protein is CASSVNSNQPQHF. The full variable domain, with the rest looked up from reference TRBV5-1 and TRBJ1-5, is KAGVTQTPRYLIKTRGQQVTLSCSPISGHRSVSWYQQTPGQGLQFLFEYFSETQRNKGNFPGRFSGRQFSNSRSEMNVSTLELGDSALYLCASSVNSNQPQHFGDGTRLSIL.